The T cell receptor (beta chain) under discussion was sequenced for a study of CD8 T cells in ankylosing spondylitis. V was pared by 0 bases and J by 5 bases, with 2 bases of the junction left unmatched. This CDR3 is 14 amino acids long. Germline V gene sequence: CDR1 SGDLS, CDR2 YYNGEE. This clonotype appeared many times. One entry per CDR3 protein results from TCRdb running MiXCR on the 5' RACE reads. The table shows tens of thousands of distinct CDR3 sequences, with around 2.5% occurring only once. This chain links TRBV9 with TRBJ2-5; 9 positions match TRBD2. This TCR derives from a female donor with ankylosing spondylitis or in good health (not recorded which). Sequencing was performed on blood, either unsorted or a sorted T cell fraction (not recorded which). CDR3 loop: CASSVGLAVETQYF. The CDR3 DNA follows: TGTGCCAGCAGCGTAGGACTAGCGGTCGAGACCCAGTACTTC.